This record covers a single T cell receptor (beta chain). The entry originates in a study of T cell changes during pregnancy in multiple sclerosis. Method: immunoSEQ multiplex PCR; TCRdb's copy keeps in-frame clones and lacks some. Of under 85,000 clones detected, 80% to 95% appear once; the ten largest clones hold approximately 0.47%. This material consisted of CD4+ T cells from peripheral blood mononuclear cells, taken in the second trimester of pregnancy. The receptor comes from a female donor with multiple sclerosis, enrolled in a pregnancy study.

The chain's CDR3 is CASSQDGMYTEAFF. The CDR3 coding sequence is TGCGCCAGCAGCCAAGACGGGATGTACACTGAAGCTTTCTTT. V gene TRBV4-1 combines with J gene TRBJ1-1; no firm D call. This CDR3 comprises 14 residues. Germline-derived CDR1 and CDR2 are MGHRA and YSYEKL. V was clipped by 0 bases and J by 3 bases, with 8 bases between them.